The next 27 T cell receptor beta chains were all read from a single sample in a study of memory CD8 T cells in hepatitis C reinfection (dated by TCRdb to 2016 to 2017). Reading the label with the study, this specimen's time point is: late/post reinfection, 12 to 24 weeks after detection. Sorted cells were sequenced directly ex vivo, with no in vitro expansion before TCR sequencing. The library was produced with the immunoSEQ multiplex PCR assay. What TCRdb holds here is the immuneACCESS table cut down to in-frame rearrangements. Part of the clones is not present; checked against another copy, under half of the missing clones reflect an unresolved V gene, and the others are unexplained. This sample has approximately 46,000 clones in its table, and 89% of those were observed once. The ten largest make up 0.72% of the sample. The sample was naive CD8+ T cells sorted from blood. The cell subset or site label corresponds to: total naive CD8+CD45RO- T cells. The source is a man aged 18 to 35 with hepatitis C virus infection.

The chain combines TRBV7-2 with TRBJ1-1, with D possibly being TRBD1 (5 bases). The CDR3 is 13 amino acids. CDR1 is SGHTA and CDR2 is FQGNSA in the germline V gene. Deletions cut 4 bases from V and 5 bases from J, with 11 bases between. CDR3 protein: CASSSREGTEAFF. CDR3 nucleotide sequence: TGTGCCAGCAGCTCTCGGGAGGGGACTGAAGCTTTCTTT.

The CDR3 DNA follows: TGTGCCAGCAGCCCTGGGACACTTACTAATGAAAAACTGTTTTTT. This translates into CASSPGTLTNEKLFF. The V gene is TRBV7-6, the J gene TRBJ1-4; D may be TRBD1 (6 bases). The CDR3 covers 15 residues. The V end lost 5 bases, the J end lost 2 bases, and 12 bases lay between the germline ends. Germline values: CDR1 SGHVS, CDR2 FNYEAQ. Drawing the rest from reference TRBV7-6 and TRBJ1-4, the complete variable domain is GAGVSQSPRYKVTKRGQDVALRCDPISGHVSLYWYRQALGQGPEFLTYFNYEAQQDKSGLPNDRFSAERPEGSISTLTIQRTEQRDSAMYRCASSPGTLTNEKLFFGSGTQLSVL.

The chain has TRBV7-9 and TRBJ1-4; no definite D call. Per the germline V gene, CDR1 is SEHNR and CDR2 is FQNEAQ (reference sequence). The CDR3 extends over 14 amino acids. V was clipped by 5 bases and J by 12 bases, with 19 bases between them. CDR3 protein: CASSPQSGWVELFF. For the CDR3, the DNA is TGTGCCAGCAGCCCACAATCCGGGTGGGTGGAACTGTTTTTT.

V usage is TRBV27 and J usage is TRBJ1-1; 8 bases align to TRBD1. CDR3 length: 14 amino acids. V dropped 6 bases and J dropped 5; count of bases not matched to a gene: 8. Germline assignment: CDR1 MNHEY and CDR2 SMNVEV (reference sequence). The CDR3: CASSHGTGGTEAFF. The CDR3 DNA is TGTGCCAGCAGCCACGGGACAGGAGGAACTGAAGCTTTCTTT.

J is TRBJ2-2 and V is TRBV29-1; D not certain. Trimming removed 5 bases from V and 5 bases from J, with 6 bases in between. Germline loops: CDR1 SQVTM, CDR2 ANQGSEA. The length of the CDR3 is 11 residues. This chain's CDR3 is CSVQATGELFF. For the CDR3, the DNA is TGCAGCGTTCAGGCTACCGGGGAGCTGTTTTTT.

This chain connects TRBV6-5 to TRBJ2-3, with a possible D match to TRBD2 (5 bases). Trimming left V 5 bases short and J 2 bases short, with 8 bases between. There are 13 residues in the CDR3. Germline V gene lookup returns CDR1 MNHEY and CDR2 SVGAGI. This CDR3 is CASSQRYTDTQYF. The DNA of the CDR3 is TGTGCCAGCAGTCAGCGGTACACAGATACGCAGTATTTT.

The V gene is TRBV11-2, the J gene TRBJ2-7, with 8 nucleotides matching TRBD1. This CDR3 has 16 residues. Germline V gene sequence: CDR1 SGHAT, CDR2 FQNNGV. V lost 4 bases to trimming and J lost 0 bases; unmatched junction nucleotides: 8. CDR3 nucleotides: TGTGCCAGCAGCTCCGCCCGGACAGGGAGCTCCTACGAGCAGTACGTC. Translating gives CASSSARTGSSYEQYV.

V usage is TRBV6-5 and J usage is TRBJ2-3; the match to TRBD2 covers 8 bases. The germline V gene encodes CDR1 MNHEY and CDR2 SVGAGI. The CDR3 is made up of 15 amino acids. The ends lost 6 bases at V and 0 bases at J; junction bases unmatched: 5. For the CDR3, the DNA is TGTGCCAGCAGCCCACTAGCGGCCAGCACAGATACGCAGTATTTT. It encodes CASSPLAASTDTQYF.

This clone appeared once. The gene calls are TRBV14 and TRBJ2-7, with D tentatively TRBD2 (5 bases). From germline, CDR1 is SGHDN and CDR2 FVKESK. This CDR3 has 14 amino acids. V was shortened by 4 bases and J by 0 bases, with 10 bases between the two germline ends. The CDR3 protein is CASSLLDSSYEQYF. For the CDR3, the DNA is TGTGCCAGCAGCCTTTTGGACTCCTCCTACGAGCAGTACTTC.

This clone was recorded a few times. J is TRBJ2-3 and V is TRBV6-6, with 8 bases fitting TRBD2. The CDR3 consists of 15 residues. From germline, CDR1 is MNHNY and CDR2 SVGAGI (reference sequence). With V trimmed by 4 bases and J by 4 bases, 7 bases remained unmatched. The DNA for the CDR3 is TGTGCCAGCAGTTGGACAGCGGGGGTCCCAGATACGCAGTATTTT. Encoded protein: CASSWTAGVPDTQYF.

The CDR3, as DNA: TGCAGCGTTGAGTGGGCAGGGGGCCGCACAGATACGCAGTATTTT. This translates into CSVEWAGGRTDTQYF. The chain is built from TRBV29-1 and TRBJ2-3; 8 bases agree with TRBD1. Trimming cost V 3 bases and J 1 base; bases outside gene matches: 6. Germline loops: CDR1 SQVTM, CDR2 ANQGSEA. The CDR3 runs to 15 residues.

This sequence joins TRBV27 and TRBJ2-5; 10 bases agree with TRBD1. The J call may be in error: the DNA end matches TRBJ2-7 better. The germline V gene encodes CDR1 MNHEY and CDR2 SMNVEV (reference sequence). The CDR3 spans 15 residues. This CDR3 reads CASSPRTGGSYEQYF. CDR3 DNA: TGTGCCAGCAGTCCCCGGACAGGGGGGTCCTACGAGCAGTACTTC.

This sequence joins TRBV6-1 and TRBJ1-6; 7 bases align to TRBD1. Looked up from germline, CDR1 is MNHNS and CDR2 is SASEGT. The V and J ends lost 6 bases and 9 bases, in that order; junction bases with no gene match: 8. The CDR3 sequence is 14 residues long. CDR3 DNA: TGTGCCAGCAGGGCCGACAGGGTGATTTCACCCCTCCACTTT. Amino acid sequence: CASRADRVISPLHF.

The V call is TRBV6-5, the J call TRBJ1-1; D remains unclear. From germline, CDR1 is MNHEY and CDR2 SVGAGI. CDR3 length: 12 residues. V was clipped by 4 bases and J by 4 bases, with 7 bases between them. The CDR3 region is CASSFRGTEAFF. DNA of the CDR3: TGTGCCAGCAGTTTCAGAGGCACTGAAGCTTTCTTT.

This chain joins TRBV6-1 and TRBJ2-7, with TRBD1 as a possible D gene (5 bases). The V and J ends lost 1 base and 5 bases respectively, with 9 bases between them. In germline, CDR1 is MNHNS, CDR2 SASEGT. This CDR3 spans 13 amino acids. The CDR3 region is CASSEEQAHEQYF. The CDR3 region has the DNA TGTGCCAGCAGTGAAGAACAGGCCCACGAGCAGTACTTC.

The chain couples TRBV5-1 to TRBJ1-6; tentatively, D is TRBD1 (6 bases). V was pared by 0 bases and J by 5 bases, with 6 bases between. Germline CDR1 SGHRS, CDR2 YFSETQ. The CDR3 is 14 residues long. The chain's CDR3 is CASSLGTDNSPLHF. The CDR3, as DNA: TGCGCCAGCAGCTTGGGGACAGATAATTCACCCCTCCACTTT. Full variable domain (rest looked up from reference TRBV5-1 and TRBJ1-6): KAGVTQTPRYLIKTRGQQVTLSCSPISGHRSVSWYQQTPGQGLQFLFEYFSETQRNKGNFPGRFSGRQFSNSRSEMNVSTLELGDSALYLCASSLGTDNSPLHFGNGTRLTVT.

This clone was recorded once. The chain uses TRBV6-5 and TRBJ2-3; TRBD1 matches at 7 bases. The ends lost 6 bases at V and 1 base at J; junction bases unmatched: 4. Per germline, CDR1 MNHEY and CDR2 SVGAGI. The CDR3 contains 14 residues. The CDR3 sequence: CASSSGQGTDTQYF. CDR3 in DNA: TGTGCCAGCAGCTCCGGACAGGGCACAGATACGCAGTATTTT.

This sequence joins TRBV7-8 and TRBJ2-5, with D tentatively TRBD2 (7 bases). CDR3 length equals 17 residues. V was clipped by 1 base and J by 0 bases, with 15 bases between them. Per germline, CDR1 SGHVS and CDR2 FQNEAQ. The CDR3 DNA reads as TGTGCCAGCAGCTTAGAGGGGGGGGGCGTCTACCAAGAGACCCAGTACTTC. It yields the protein CASSLEGGGVYQETQYF.

V is TRBV19 and J is TRBJ2-5; 7 bases match TRBD1. The CDR3 totals 13 residues. Germline V lookup: CDR1 LNHDA, CDR2 SQIVND (reference sequence). The V segment lost 6 bases and the J segment 3 bases; nucleotides outside the gene matches: 4. The chain's CDR3 is CASRTTGEETQYF. The CDR3 DNA reads TGTGCCAGTAGGACTACAGGGGAAGAGACCCAGTACTTC. The complete variable domain, with remaining parts taken from reference TRBV19 and TRBJ2-5, reads DGGITQSPKYLFRKEGQNVTLSCEQNLNHDAMYWYRQDPGQGLRLIYYSQIVNDFQKGDIAEGYSVSREKKESFPLTVTSAQKNPTAFYLCASRTTGEETQYFGPGTRLLVL.

The table lists this clone with a count of one. The chain combines TRBV5-4 with TRBJ2-4; 10 bases match TRBD2. CDR3 length equals 14 residues. V dropped 4 bases and J dropped 8; count of bases not matched to a gene: 6. Germline V gives CDR1 SGHNT, CDR2 YYREEE (reference sequence). CDR3 DNA: TGTGCCAGCAGCCAAGCGGGGGGGGGAGACATTCAGTACTTC. It encodes CASSQAGGGDIQYF.

V usage is TRBV2 and J usage is TRBJ1-5; D is undetermined. CDR1 and CDR2 from the germline V gene are SNHLY and FYNNEI. V was clipped by 6 bases and J by 1 base, with 10 bases between them. This CDR3 region has 14 residues. This CDR3 reads CASRETLSNQPQHF. The DNA for the CDR3 is TGTGCCAGCAGAGAAACATTGAGCAATCAGCCCCAGCATTTT. Looking up the rest from reference TRBV2 and TRBJ1-5 gives the full variable domain: EPEVTQTPSHQVTQMGQEVILRCVPISNHLYFYWYRQILGQKVEFLVSFYNNEISEKSEIFDDQFSVERPDGSNFTLKIRSTKLEDSAMYFCASRETLSNQPQHFGDGTRLSIL.

This rearrangement joins TRBV27 to TRBJ2-7; the D gene is possibly TRBD1 (6 bases). CDR3 length equals 14 residues. V gave up 5 bases and J gave up 3 bases, with 14 bases separating them. Germline V gene data show CDR1 as MNHEY and CDR2 as SMNVEV (reference sequence). For the CDR3, the DNA is TGTGCCAGCAGTCTAAGATCGACAGGCTACGAGCAGTACTTC. It translates to CASSLRSTGYEQYF.

The gene calls are TRBV7-9 and TRBJ1-1, with 7 positions matching TRBD1. V gave up 4 bases and J gave up 1 base; unmatched junction bases: 18. From germline, CDR1 is SEHNR and CDR2 FQNEAQ (reference sequence). The CDR3 has 19 amino acids. The CDR3 DNA follows: TGTGCCAGCAGCTCCTCTATCCTTCGGGACAGACAGAGGAACACTGAAGCTTTCTTT. Amino acids: CASSSSILRDRQRNTEAFF.

J is TRBJ1-1 and V is TRBV28; no clear D. The V and J ends lost 6 bases and 10 bases respectively, with 12 bases between them. Germline V gene data show CDR1 as MDHEN and CDR2 as SYDVKM. The CDR3 runs 11 residues. CDR3 region: CASRETGAAFF. DNA for the CDR3: TGTGCCAGCAGGGAAACGGGTGCAGCTTTCTTT.

The chain carries TRBV29-1 and TRBJ1-2; D not certain. Looked up from germline, CDR1 is SQVTM and CDR2 is ANQGSEA. CDR3 length: 12 residues. V was shortened by 0 bases and J by 3 bases, with 5 bases between the two germline ends. Here the CDR3 reads CSVEDRYYGYTF. CDR3 nucleotides: TGCAGCGTTGAAGATCGGTACTATGGCTACACCTTC.

This clone was observed once. This chain links TRBV6-1 with TRBJ1-6; D is undetermined. Germline V lookup: CDR1 MNHNS, CDR2 SASEGT. The V end lost 7 bases, the J end lost 14 bases, and 12 bases lay between the germline ends. The CDR3 length is 11 residues. CDR3 in amino acids: CASTDSNSLHF. The CDR3 coding sequence is TGTGCCAGCACCGACTCTAATTCCCTCCACTTT.

CDR3 protein: CASSLGQNQETQYF. CDR3 DNA: TGTGCCAGCAGCCTCGGACAGAACCAAGAGACCCAGTACTTC. The J gene is TRBJ2-5, the V gene TRBV5-4, with D possibly being TRBD1 (6 bases). This CDR3 comprises 14 residues. Trimming took off 4 bases at V and 0 bases at J, with 10 bases between the two ends. Germline-derived CDR1 and CDR2 are SGHNT and YYREEE (reference sequence).